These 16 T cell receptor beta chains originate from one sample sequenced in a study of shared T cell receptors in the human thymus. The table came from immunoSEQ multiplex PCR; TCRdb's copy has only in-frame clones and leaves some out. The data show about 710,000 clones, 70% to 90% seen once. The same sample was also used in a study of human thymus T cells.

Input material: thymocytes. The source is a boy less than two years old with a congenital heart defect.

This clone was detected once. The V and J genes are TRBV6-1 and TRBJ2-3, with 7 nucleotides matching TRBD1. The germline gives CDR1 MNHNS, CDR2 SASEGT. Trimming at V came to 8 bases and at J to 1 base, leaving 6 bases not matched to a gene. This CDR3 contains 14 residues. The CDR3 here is CASPGTDGTDTQYF. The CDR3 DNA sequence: TGTGCCAGCCCTGGGACAGATGGCACAGATACGCAGTATTTT.

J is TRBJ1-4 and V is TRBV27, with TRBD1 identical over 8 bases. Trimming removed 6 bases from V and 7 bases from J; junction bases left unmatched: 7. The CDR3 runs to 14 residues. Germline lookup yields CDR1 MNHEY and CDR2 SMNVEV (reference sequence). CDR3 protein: CASSQTGEGEKLFF. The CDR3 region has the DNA TGTGCCAGCAGCCAGACAGGGGAGGGTGAAAAACTGTTTTTT.

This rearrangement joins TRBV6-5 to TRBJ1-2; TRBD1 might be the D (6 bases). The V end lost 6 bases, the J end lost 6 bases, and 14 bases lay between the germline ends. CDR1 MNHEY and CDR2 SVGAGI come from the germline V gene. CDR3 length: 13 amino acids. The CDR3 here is CASRETGRHGYTF. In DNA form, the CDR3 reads TGTGCCAGCAGAGAAACAGGGCGGCATGGCTACACCTTC.

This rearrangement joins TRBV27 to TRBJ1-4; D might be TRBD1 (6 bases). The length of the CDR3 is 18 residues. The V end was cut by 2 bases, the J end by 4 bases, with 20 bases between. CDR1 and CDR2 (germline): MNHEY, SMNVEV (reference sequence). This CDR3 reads CASSLAGGQEENNEKLFF. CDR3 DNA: TGTGCCAGCAGTTTAGCCGGGGGGCAGGAGGAGAATAATGAAAAACTGTTTTTT.

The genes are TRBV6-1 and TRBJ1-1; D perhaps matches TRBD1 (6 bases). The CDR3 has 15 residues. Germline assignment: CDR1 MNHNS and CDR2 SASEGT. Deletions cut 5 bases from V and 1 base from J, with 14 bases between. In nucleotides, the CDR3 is TGTGCCAGCAGTTTCCGGACAGAGAAGAACACTGAAGCTTTCTTT. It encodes CASSFRTEKNTEAFF.

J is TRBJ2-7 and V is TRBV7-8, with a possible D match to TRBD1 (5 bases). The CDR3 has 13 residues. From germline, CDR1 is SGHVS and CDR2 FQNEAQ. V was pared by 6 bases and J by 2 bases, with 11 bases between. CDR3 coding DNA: TGTGCCAGCAGGATAGGGGCCCCCTACGAGCAGTACTTC. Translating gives CASRIGAPYEQYF.

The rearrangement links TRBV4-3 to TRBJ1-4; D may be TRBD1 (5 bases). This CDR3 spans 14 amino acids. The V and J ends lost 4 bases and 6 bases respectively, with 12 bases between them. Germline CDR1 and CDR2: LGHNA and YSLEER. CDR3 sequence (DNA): TGCGCCAGCAGCCCGGAGACAGCAGATGAAAAACTGTTTTTT. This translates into CASSPETADEKLFF.

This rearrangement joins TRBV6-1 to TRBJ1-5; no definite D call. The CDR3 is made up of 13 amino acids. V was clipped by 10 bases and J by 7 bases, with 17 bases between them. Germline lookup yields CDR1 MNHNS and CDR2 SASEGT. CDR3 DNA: TGTGCCACCTCGGCGAGGGTAAACCAGCCCCAGCATTTT. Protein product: CATSARVNQPQHF.

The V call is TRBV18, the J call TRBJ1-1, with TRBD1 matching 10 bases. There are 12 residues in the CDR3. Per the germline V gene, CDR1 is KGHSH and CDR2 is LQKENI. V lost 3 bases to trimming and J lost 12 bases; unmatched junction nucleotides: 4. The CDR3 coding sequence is TGTGCCAGCTCACCGGACAGGGGGACTCCTTTCTTT. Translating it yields CASSPDRGTPFF.

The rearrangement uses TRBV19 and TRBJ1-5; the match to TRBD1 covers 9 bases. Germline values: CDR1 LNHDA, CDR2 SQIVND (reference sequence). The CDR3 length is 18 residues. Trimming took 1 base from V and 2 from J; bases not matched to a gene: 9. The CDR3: CASSIAYHRGLGNQPQHF. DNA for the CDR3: TGTGCCAGTAGTATAGCCTACCACAGGGGGCTAGGCAATCAGCCCCAGCATTTT.

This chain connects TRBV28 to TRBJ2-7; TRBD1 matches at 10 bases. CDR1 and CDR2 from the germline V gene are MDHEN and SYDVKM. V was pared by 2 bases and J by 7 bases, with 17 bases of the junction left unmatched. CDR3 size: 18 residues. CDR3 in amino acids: CASSLNPLGQGRSKEQYF. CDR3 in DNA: TGTGCCAGCAGTTTAAACCCCCTGGGACAGGGGAGGTCGAAGGAGCAGTACTTC.

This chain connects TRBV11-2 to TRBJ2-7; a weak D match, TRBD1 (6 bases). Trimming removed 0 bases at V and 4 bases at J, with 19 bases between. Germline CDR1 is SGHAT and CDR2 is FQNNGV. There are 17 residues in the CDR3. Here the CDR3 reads CASSLDRFRTQGYEQYF. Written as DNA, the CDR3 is TGTGCCAGCAGCTTAGATCGTTTTCGGACCCAGGGGTACGAGCAGTACTTC.

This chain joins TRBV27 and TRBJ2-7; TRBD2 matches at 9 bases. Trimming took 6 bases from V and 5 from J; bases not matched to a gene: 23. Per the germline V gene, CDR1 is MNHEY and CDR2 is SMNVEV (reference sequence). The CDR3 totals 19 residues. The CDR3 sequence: CASSPRARASGTSPNEQYF. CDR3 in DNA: TGTGCCAGCAGCCCCAGGGCTCGAGCGTCCGGGACTAGCCCCAACGAGCAGTACTTC.

For the CDR3, the DNA is TGTGCCAGCAGCTCAAGTAAGGGACTAGCGGGAACTTACAATGAGCAGTTCTTC. It encodes CASSSSKGLAGTYNEQFF. This chain links TRBV7-9 with TRBJ2-1; TRBD2 matches 13 bases. The CDR3 length is 18 residues. Germline V gene sequence: CDR1 SEHNR, CDR2 FQNEAQ (reference sequence). V lost 4 bases, J lost 4 bases, and 10 bases stayed unmatched.

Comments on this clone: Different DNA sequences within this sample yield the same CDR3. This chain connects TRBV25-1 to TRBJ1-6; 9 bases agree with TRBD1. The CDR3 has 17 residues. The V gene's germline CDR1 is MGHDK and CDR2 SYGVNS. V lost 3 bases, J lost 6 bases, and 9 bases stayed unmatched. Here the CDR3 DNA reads TGTGCCAGCAGTGATACAGGACAGGGGCCCGCTAATTCACCCCTCCACTTT. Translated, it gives CASSDTGQGPANSPLHF. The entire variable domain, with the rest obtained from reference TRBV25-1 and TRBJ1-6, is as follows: EADIYQTPRYLVIGTGKKITLECSQTMGHDKMYWYQQDPGMELHLIHYSYGVNSTEKGDLSSESTVSRIRTEHFPLTLESARPSHTSQYLCASSDTGQGPANSPLHFGNGTRLTVT.

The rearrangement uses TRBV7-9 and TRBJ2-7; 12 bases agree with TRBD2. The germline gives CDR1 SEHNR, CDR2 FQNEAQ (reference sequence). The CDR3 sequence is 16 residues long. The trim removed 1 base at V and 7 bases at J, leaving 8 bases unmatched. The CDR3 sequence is CASSLGPDGTSGEQYF. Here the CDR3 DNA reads TGTGCCAGCAGCTTAGGACCTGACGGGACTAGCGGGGAGCAGTACTTC.